The 20 T cell receptor beta chains reported below all come from one sample, sequenced in a study of vaccination effects on CD4 cells after COVID-19. Ahead of sequencing, the ViraFEST assay grew antigen-specific CD4+ T cells using viral peptide pools. Cultured cells yielded isolated CD4+ T cells after more than nine days. Nucleocapsid antibodies were negative in the vaccine recipients, who had never had SARS-CoV-2 infection. TCRdb's copy holds only in-frame clones and misses some; the assay was immunoSEQ multiplex PCR. The sample lists about 73,000 clones, roughly 74% seen once, with around 2.9% in the top ten. These receptors have no identified antigens. The source material was CD4+ T cells from PBMCs cultured with HCoV-NL63 spike peptides, sampled before COVID-19 vaccination. These TCRs come from a human donor who received a COVID-19 vaccine.

This clone has only a few counts. For the CDR3, the DNA is TGTGCCAGCAGCATTAGTGCATCATTCGGGGGCGAGCAGTACGTC. Encoded protein: CASSISASFGGEQYV. The V call is TRBV11-2, the J call TRBJ2-7; TRBD2 might be the D (6 bases). The CDR3 runs 15 residues. The V and J ends lost 5 bases and 6 bases respectively, with 20 bases between them. Looked up from germline, CDR1 is SGHAT and CDR2 is FQNNGV.

The genes are TRBV11-2 and TRBJ1-2; weak D call: TRBD1 (5 bases). With 3 bases removed from V and 0 bases from J, the gap between germline ends came to 8 bases. CDR1 SGHAT and CDR2 FQNNGV come from the germline V gene. The CDR3 sequence is 14 residues long. The CDR3 DNA sequence: TGTGCCAGCAGCTTTAGACAGCCTAACTATGGCTACACCTTC. Residues: CASSFRQPNYGYTF.

V and J are TRBV5-1 and TRBJ2-2; 8 positions match TRBD2. This CDR3 region has 17 residues. The germline gives CDR1 SGHRS, CDR2 YFSETQ. The V segment lost 7 bases and the J segment 5 bases; nucleotides outside the gene matches: 16. The CDR3 here is CASSSGRGTSGTGELFF. Here the CDR3 DNA reads TGCGCCAGCTCCTCCGGGAGGGGCACCTCGGGAACCGGGGAGCTGTTTTTT.

V gene TRBV20-1 combines with J gene TRBJ2-3; possibly TRBD1 or TRBD2 for D (5 bases each). V was cut by 3 bases and J by 0 bases, with 28 bases left in between. CDR1 and CDR2 from the germline V gene are DFQATT and SNEGSKA (reference sequence). The CDR3 covers 20 residues. CDR3 in DNA: TGCAGTGCTAGTGTTCAGGGTGGACTGGCGGACTCATTTAGCACAGATACGCAGTATTTT. Its protein is CSASVQGGLADSFSTDTQYF.

The chain links TRBV6-2 or TRBV6-3 to TRBJ2-2; 10 bases are shared with TRBD2. The CDR3 is 15 amino acids. With V trimmed by 5 bases and J by 7 bases, 7 bases remained unmatched. Germline V gene data show CDR1 as MNHEY and CDR2 as SVGEGT. CDR3 sequence: CASSKPGLAYGELFF. The CDR3 DNA reads as TGTGCCAGCAGTAAACCGGGACTAGCGTACGGGGAGCTGTTTTTT.

The chain recombines TRBV7-9 with TRBJ2-5, with D possibly matching TRBD2 (6 bases). The V end was cut by 5 bases, the J end by 5 bases, with 18 bases between. This CDR3 is built from 15 residues. From germline, CDR1 is SEHNR and CDR2 FQNEAQ (reference sequence). The CDR3 sequence is CASSNPPGRGETQYF. The DNA for the CDR3 is TGTGCCAGCAGCAACCCCCCGGGACGGGGGGAGACCCAGTACTTC.

This clone was seen only a few times. The chain is built from TRBV3-1 (or the pseudogene TRBV3-2) and TRBJ2-2; D is unresolved. Looked up from germline, CDR1 is LGHDT and CDR2 is YNNKEL (reference sequence). This CDR3 contains 11 residues. The germline V and J ends were trimmed by 8 bases and 0 bases, with 1 base remaining between them. The DNA of the CDR3 is TGTGCCAGCTCGAACACCGGGGAGCTGTTTTTT. Its translation is CASSNTGELFF.

The chain uses TRBV2 and TRBJ1-6, with unresolved D. The germline V gene has CDR1 SNHLY and CDR2 FYNNEI. Trimming took 0 bases from V and 9 from J, leaving 15 bases between them. CDR3 size: 16 residues. The CDR3 DNA follows: TGTGCCAGCAGTGAAGCGTGGACTGGAAGCGGTTCACCCCTCCACTTT. As protein: CASSEAWTGSGSPLHF.

As DNA, the CDR3 is TGCGCCAGCGGTCGGGATAGGAGTGAAAAACTGTTTTTT. It encodes CASGRDRSEKLFF. The chain recombines TRBV10-1 with TRBJ1-4; D gene ambiguous. The CDR3 is 13 residues long. V gave up 8 bases and J gave up 7 bases, with 14 bases separating them. Germline V gene data show CDR1 as WNHNN and CDR2 as SYGVQD (reference sequence).

The CDR3 sequence: CASSTRGLPGQGSGELFF. The DNA of the CDR3 is TGTGCCAGCAGCACTAGGGGTTTACCGGGACAGGGTAGCGGGGAGCTGTTTTTT. The chain joins TRBV7-8 to TRBJ2-2, with 9 nucleotides matching TRBD1. The length of the CDR3 is 18 residues. V trimming: 5 bases; J trimming: 7 bases; junction bases outside the gene matches: 17. Germline V CDR1 and CDR2: SGHVS, FQNEAQ.

This clone was recorded only once. DNA of the CDR3: TGTGCCAGCAGCTCCGGGAATATGGGACTTGGCTACACCTTC. Amino acid sequence: CASSSGNMGLGYTF. The chain uses TRBV6-5 and TRBJ1-2, with a weak D call TRBD1 (5 bases). The CDR3 runs to 14 residues. The germline CDR1 and CDR2 sequences are MNHEY and SVGAGI. With 6 bases removed from V and 7 bases from J, the gap between germline ends came to 18 bases.

This clone has just a few counts. The chain joins TRBV12-3 or TRBV12-4 to TRBJ2-5, with D hard to call. The CDR3 runs to 13 residues. V gave up 2 bases and J gave up 9 bases, with 13 bases separating them. The CDR3 region is CASSLHAAEAQYF. The CDR3 bases are TGTGCCAGCAGTTTACATGCGGCCGAGGCCCAGTACTTC.

This clone has just a few counts. This chain joins TRBV24-1 and TRBJ1-1; no definite D call. The V gene lost 10 bases and the J gene lost 1 base, with 12 bases spanning the gap. The CDR3 contains 13 residues. Germline V gene sequence: CDR1 KGHDR, CDR2 SFDVKD. The CDR3 DNA reads as TGTGCCACTGACAACGGGAAGAACACTGAAGCTTTCTTT. Translating gives CATDNGKNTEAFF.

The chain joins TRBV5-6 to TRBJ2-3, with 8 bases fitting TRBD1. The length of the CDR3 is 15 residues. Losses at the gene ends were 0 bases for V and 3 bases for J; bases not matched to a gene: 3. The germline V gene has CDR1 SGHDT and CDR2 YYEEEE. The DNA for the CDR3 is TGTGCCAGCAGCTTGGGAGACAGGGGAACAGATACGCAGTATTTT. Protein product: CASSLGDRGTDTQYF.

A single count supports this clone. The chain is built from TRBV5-6 and TRBJ1-3; D gene ambiguous. CDR3 size: 13 residues. With 0 bases removed from V and 4 bases from J, the gap between germline ends came to 5 bases. CDR1 SGHDT and CDR2 YYEEEE come from the germline V gene. The CDR3 spells CASSLGHGNTIYF. Written as DNA, the CDR3 is TGTGCCAGCAGCTTGGGACACGGAAACACCATATATTTT.

The CDR3 protein is CASSLGLREGETQYF. CDR3 DNA: TGTGCCAGCAGCTTAGGGCTGAGGGAAGGGGAGACCCAGTACTTC. The gene calls are TRBV5-4 and TRBJ2-5; tentative D call: TRBD2 (5 bases). CDR1 is SGHNT and CDR2 is YYREEE in the germline V gene (reference sequence). The V end lost 2 bases, the J end lost 5 bases, and 16 bases lay between the germline ends. This CDR3 is built from 15 residues.

The rearrangement uses TRBV18 and TRBJ1-6; D unclear. There are 14 residues in the CDR3. V was clipped by 6 bases and J by 7 bases, with 13 bases between them. Germline V gene lookup returns CDR1 KGHSH and CDR2 LQKENI. DNA of the CDR3: TGTGCCAGCTCCGAGGGTCCCCTGAATTCACCCCTCCACTTT. Translation gives CASSEGPLNSPLHF.

The chain couples TRBV2 to TRBJ1-2, with 9 bases lining up with TRBD1. The CDR3 is 14 amino acids. J was trimmed by 4 bases and V by 6 bases; bases with no gene match: 6. Germline CDR1 SNHLY, CDR2 FYNNEI. The CDR3 sequence is CASRPTGGGYGYTF. DNA for the CDR3: TGTGCCAGCAGGCCAACAGGGGGCGGCTATGGCTACACCTTC.

This clone appeared once. The genes are TRBV30 and TRBJ2-2; the D gene is possibly TRBD1 (6 bases). V lost 7 bases and J lost 1, with 13 bases in between. The germline gives CDR1 GTSNPN, CDR2 SVGIG (reference sequence). The CDR3 loop spans 14 amino acids. DNA for the CDR3: TGTGCCTCCCTGGGACACCGGAACACCGGGGAGCTGTTTTTT. It yields the protein CASLGHRNTGELFF.

The rearrangement links TRBV11-2 to TRBJ2-1, with 9 bases fitting TRBD2. CDR1 and CDR2 from the germline V gene are SGHAT and FQNNGV. With V trimmed by 1 base and J by 2 bases, 6 bases remained unmatched. This CDR3 spans 17 amino acids. The CDR3 spells CASSLVRGGSPYNEQFF. The CDR3, as DNA: TGTGCCAGCAGCTTAGTGCGGGGGGGCAGTCCCTACAATGAGCAGTTCTTC.